This T cell receptor (beta chain) is from a study of shared clonotypes between healthy human individuals. Across the whole study: Each donor's CD8 memory used one plate, CD8 naive two, each CD4 subset three.

Study outcomes and limitations: Relative to memory subsets, naive subsets generally showed larger estimated richness.

CD8 cells classed as naive were CD45RO-negative and positively selected for CCR7, excluding terminally differentiated effector memory CD45RA+ cells. This CDR3 comprises 13 residues. Germline CDR1 is SGHRS and CDR2 is YFSETQ. Trimming cost V 7 bases and J 1 base, with 8 bases left between them. For sorted subsets, roughly 200 ng DNA per replicate equaled some 27,000 T cell genomes. Here immunoSEQ multiplex PCR was the method, and the copy in TCRdb shows in-frame clones only, minus some. This sample has about 820,000 clones; about 92% occur once, and the top ten carry 24%. In regard to this clone: Its specificity is not known.

Sequencing was performed on naive CD8+ T cells sorted from blood. This rearrangement joins TRBV5-1 to TRBJ2-2; D possibly corresponds to TRBD1 (6 bases). The receptor was derived from a man younger than 40 in good health. The CDR3 loop reads CASGGQNTGELFF. As DNA, the CDR3 is TGCGCCAGCGGGGGACAGAACACCGGGGAGCTGTTTTTT.